The 32 T cell receptor beta chains listed next were all sequenced from one sample in a study of blood T cell repertoires in COVID-19. The method was immunoSEQ multiplex PCR; TCRdb's version includes in-frame clones alone and lacks a portion of them. The data show approximately 100,000 clones, with approximately 79% seen just once and roughly 19% held by the top ten. Sequencing was performed on peripheral blood. The receptors stem from a man in his 70s with active or convalescent COVID-19.

J is TRBJ2-1 and V is TRBV3-1 (or the pseudogene TRBV3-2); no clear D. V dropped 2 bases and J dropped 8 bases, with 7 bases sitting between them. There are 12 residues in the CDR3. Per the germline V gene, CDR1 is LGHDT and CDR2 is YNNKEL (reference sequence). The CDR3 sequence: CASSQLRDEQFF. The CDR3 region has the DNA TGTGCCAGCAGCCAACTGCGAGATGAGCAGTTCTTC.

The V gene is TRBV2, the J gene TRBJ1-4, with 9 positions matching TRBD1. Germline loops: CDR1 SNHLY, CDR2 FYNNEI. The CDR3 extends over 13 amino acids. V was pared by 6 bases and J by 10 bases, with 6 bases of the junction left unmatched. This CDR3 reads CASRDRGEGKLFF. The CDR3 DNA is TGTGCCAGCAGGGACAGGGGTGAAGGAAAACTGTTTTTT.

This clone was seen once. Other DNA sequences from this sample encode an identical CDR3 as well. This chain connects TRBV11-2 to TRBJ1-3; no clear D gene. The CDR3 is 14 amino acids. The germline gives CDR1 SGHAT, CDR2 FQNNGV. Trimming shortened V by 2 bases and J by 0 bases, and 5 bases separated the two germline ends. The CDR3 region is CASSLTGSGNTIYF. CDR3 DNA: TGTGCCAGCAGCTTAACGGGCTCTGGAAACACCATATATTTT.

The chain links TRBV7-9 to TRBJ2-7; D possibly corresponds to TRBD1 (7 bases). Trimming pared 1 base from V and 9 bases from J, leaving 13 bases between. CDR3 length: 13 amino acids. Germline V lookup: CDR1 SEHNR, CDR2 FQNEAQ (reference sequence). The CDR3 sequence is CASSLEQGGRQYF. Here the CDR3 DNA reads TGTGCCAGCAGCTTAGAGCAGGGGGGCCGGCAGTACTTC.

V is TRBV7-8 and J is TRBJ2-7, with 10 nucleotides matching TRBD2. V shed 2 bases, J shed 4 bases, and the junction held 5 bases outside the gene matches. The CDR3 has 15 amino acids. The V gene's germline CDR1 is SGHVS and CDR2 FQNEAQ. This CDR3 is CASSLSGLAAYEQYF. DNA for the CDR3: TGTGCCAGCAGCTTAAGCGGACTAGCGGCATACGAGCAGTACTTC.

The chain uses TRBV10-1 and TRBJ2-7, with a tentative D call TRBD2 (7 bases). The germline V gene has CDR1 WNHNN and CDR2 SYGVQD (reference sequence). CDR3 length: 15 amino acids. The ends were cut back, 0 bases at V and 2 bases at J, with 11 bases in the middle. The CDR3 nucleotides read TGCGCCAGCAGTGAGTCGGGAGGGGGTCCCTACGAGCAGTACTTC. Translating gives CASSESGGGPYEQYF.

This sequence joins TRBV2 and TRBJ2-7, with D possibly matching TRBD1 (6 bases). The CDR3 totals 14 residues. V was clipped by 4 bases and J by 0 bases, with 10 bases between them. Germline-derived CDR1 and CDR2 are SNHLY and FYNNEI. The CDR3 sequence: CASSGDTSSYEQYF. Here the CDR3 DNA reads TGTGCCAGCAGTGGGGACACCAGCTCCTACGAGCAGTACTTC.

The rearrangement uses TRBV19 and TRBJ1-5; no definite D call. V was shortened by 1 base and J by 5 bases, with 15 bases between the two germline ends. There are 16 residues in the CDR3. CDR1 is LNHDA and CDR2 is SQIVND in the germline V gene (reference sequence). CDR3 sequence: CASSIGGRGRDQPQHF. DNA of the CDR3: TGTGCCAGTAGTATAGGTGGCCGGGGTAGAGATCAGCCCCAGCATTTT.

The chain recombines TRBV7-2 with TRBJ1-1; the D is unclear. Deletions cut 5 bases from V and 3 bases from J, with 7 bases between. The CDR3 contains 12 residues. The V gene's germline CDR1 is SGHTA and CDR2 FQGNSA. Here the CDR3 reads CASSQTYTEAFF. CDR3 DNA: TGTGCCAGCAGCCAGACTTACACTGAAGCTTTCTTT.

The chain uses TRBV6-2 or TRBV6-3 and TRBJ1-5; D call uncertain. The CDR3 has 14 residues. CDR1 and CDR2 (germline): MNHEY, SVGEGT. The V gene lost 2 bases and the J gene lost 4 bases, with 9 bases spanning the gap. The CDR3 nucleotides are TGTGCCAGCAGTTACACGGGTTTTAATCAGCCCCAGCATTTT. It codes for CASSYTGFNQPQHF.

This chain connects TRBV7-9 to TRBJ1-1, with TRBD1 matching 8 bases. In germline, CDR1 is SEHNR, CDR2 FQNEAQ (reference sequence). CDR3 length: 15 amino acids. The J segment lost 4 bases and the V segment lost 2 bases, leaving 6 bases of the junction unmatched. The CDR3 nucleotides are TGTGCCAGCAGCTTACAGGGGGCATCGATCACTGAAGCTTTCTTT. Its protein product is CASSLQGASITEAFF.

The sample holds one count of this clone. This chain links TRBV6-6 with TRBJ2-7; 7 nucleotides agree with TRBD1. The germline CDR1 and CDR2 sequences are MNHNY and SVGAGI (reference sequence). The CDR3 loop spans 15 amino acids. Trimming removed 8 bases from V and 5 bases from J; junction bases left unmatched: 15. CDR3 sequence: CASYSSRDRANEQYF. In DNA, the CDR3 is TGTGCCAGCTACTCCTCCCGGGACAGAGCGAACGAGCAGTACTTC.

The chain links TRBV6-5 to TRBJ2-1; 11 bases line up with TRBD1. V dropped 4 bases and J dropped 4; count of bases not matched to a gene: 6. CDR1 and CDR2 (germline): MNHEY, SVGAGI. The CDR3 is 16 amino acids. CDR3 residues: CASSSGTGGNYNEQFF. The CDR3 nucleotides read TGTGCCAGCAGTTCCGGGACAGGGGGGAATTACAATGAGCAGTTCTTC.

The rearrangement links TRBV21-1 to TRBJ1-2; the table's D call, TRBD1, was not checked against the DNA. TRBV21-1 is deemed a pseudogene. This CDR3 comprises 17 residues. CDR3 nucleotides: TGTGCCAGCAGCAAAGTGGACAGGGGGTGTACTAACTATGGCTACACCTTC. Translated: CASSKVDRGCTNYGYTF.

The V call is TRBV5-1, the J call TRBJ2-7, with D maybe TRBD2 (5 bases). CDR1 is SGHRS, CDR2 YFSETQ, per germline. Between the trimmed V and J ends, which lost 4 bases and 0 bases, there was a span of 17 bases. This CDR3 is built from 16 residues. CDR3 region: CASSPGGGFSSYEQYF. The CDR3 DNA reads as TGCGCCAGCAGCCCCGGAGGTGGGTTTAGCTCCTACGAGCAGTACTTC. The full variable domain, its missing parts supplied by reference TRBV5-1 and TRBJ2-7, is KAGVTQTPRYLIKTRGQQVTLSCSPISGHRSVSWYQQTPGQGLQFLFEYFSETQRNKGNFPGRFSGRQFSNSRSEMNVSTLELGDSALYLCASSPGGGFSSYEQYFGPGTRLTVT.

The chain uses TRBV27 and TRBJ1-5; 9 bases match TRBD1. The CDR3 loop spans 15 amino acids. Germline CDR1 is MNHEY and CDR2 is SMNVEV (reference sequence). V lost 3 bases and J lost 6; bases outside the gene matches: 6. This chain's CDR3 is CASSFTGTGSQPQHF. The CDR3 DNA is TGTGCCAGCAGTTTCACCGGGACAGGGAGTCAGCCCCAGCATTTT.

This clone came up a few times. The V gene is TRBV5-1, the J gene TRBJ1-4, with 9 bases lining up with TRBD1. After removal of 2 bases from V and 6 bases from J, the junction contained 17 bases not matched to a gene. The CDR3 consists of 19 residues. CDR1 is SGHRS and CDR2 is YFSETQ in the germline V gene. Written as DNA, the CDR3 is TGCGCCAGCAGCTTCAGGGGACAGGGAATAGGGCGTAGAGATGAAAAACTGTTTTTT. This sequence encodes CASSFRGQGIGRRDEKLFF.

V is TRBV5-1 and J is TRBJ2-7; 10 nucleotides align to TRBD2. Germline values: CDR1 SGHRS, CDR2 YFSETQ. The CDR3 contains 14 residues. V trimming: 5 bases; J trimming: 2 bases; junction bases outside the gene matches: 4. The CDR3 sequence is CASRERGGPYEQYF. DNA of the CDR3: TGCGCCAGCAGAGAGCGGGGGGGCCCCTACGAGCAGTACTTC.

The chain combines TRBV3-1 (or the pseudogene TRBV3-2) with TRBJ1-5, with D possibly matching TRBD1 (5 bases). Germline CDR1 is LGHDT and CDR2 is YNNKEL (reference sequence). The ends were cut back, 4 bases at V and 0 bases at J, with 7 bases in the middle. This CDR3 region has 14 residues. The chain's CDR3 is CASSLQVSNQPQHF. CDR3 nucleotide sequence: TGTGCCAGCAGCCTACAGGTTAGCAATCAGCCCCAGCATTTT.

The rearrangement joins TRBV6-5 to TRBJ1-1; D gene unclear. This CDR3 has 15 amino acids. Deletions cut 7 bases from V and 1 base from J, with 16 bases between. Germline assignment: CDR1 MNHEY and CDR2 SVGAGI. This CDR3 is CASKGRRDWNTEAFF. CDR3 nucleotide sequence: TGTGCCAGCAAGGGCCGGAGGGATTGGAACACTGAAGCTTTCTTT.

The chain uses TRBV5-1 and TRBJ2-7; TRBD1 agrees at 7 bases. This CDR3 is built from 16 residues. J lost 2 bases, V lost 5 bases, and 13 bases had no gene match. Germline CDR1 reads SGHRS; CDR2 reads YFSETQ. CDR3 sequence: CASRPDVGQVTYEQYF. CDR3 in DNA: TGCGCCAGCAGACCGGACGTCGGACAGGTGACCTACGAGCAGTACTTC.

The chain couples TRBV19 to TRBJ1-1; 8 nucleotides agree with TRBD1. Per germline, CDR1 LNHDA and CDR2 SQIVND (reference sequence). Trimming removed 4 bases from V and 0 bases from J; junction bases left unmatched: 4. This CDR3 is 15 amino acids long. In DNA form, the CDR3 reads TGTGCCAGTAGTACCCGGACAGGGTTGAACACTGAAGCTTTCTTT. Amino acids: CASSTRTGLNTEAFF.

The chain has TRBV7-8 and TRBJ1-5; D possibly corresponds to TRBD1 (6 bases). Germline values: CDR1 SGHVS, CDR2 FQNEAQ. With 5 bases removed from V and 0 bases from J, the gap between germline ends came to 11 bases. The CDR3 consists of 15 residues. The CDR3 DNA sequence: TGTGCCAGCAGCGTCCAGGGGCTTAGCAATCAGCCCCAGCATTTT. Its protein is CASSVQGLSNQPQHF.

The chain employs TRBV2 and TRBJ2-1; D perhaps matches TRBD1 (5 bases). The germline V and J ends were trimmed by 8 bases and 5 bases, with 13 bases remaining between them. CDR1 and CDR2 from the germline V gene are SNHLY and FYNNEI. CDR3 length equals 13 residues. The CDR3 is CASPFDSNNEQFF. CDR3 in DNA: TGTGCCAGCCCATTCGACAGCAACAATGAGCAGTTCTTC.

With regard to this clone: The sample holds other DNA sequences that translate to the same CDR3. The J gene is TRBJ2-1, the V gene TRBV11-2; 10 bases map to TRBD1. Germline V lookup: CDR1 SGHAT, CDR2 FQNNGV. V was clipped by 3 bases and J by 6 bases; unmatched bases: 5. The CDR3 contains 15 residues. In nucleotides, the CDR3 is TGTGCCAGCAGCTTCCGAGGACAGGGGGGCAATGAGCAGTTCTTC. This sequence encodes CASSFRGQGGNEQFF.

V is TRBV6-6 and J is TRBJ2-7, with a possible D match to TRBD1 (6 bases). CDR3 length: 13 amino acids. The germline CDR1 and CDR2 sequences are MNHNY and SVGAGI (reference sequence). Trimming took off 6 bases at V and 3 bases at J, with 12 bases between the two ends. CDR3 bases: TGTGCCAGCAGCTCCCCCAGGGGCTACGAGCAGTACTTC. Translated, it gives CASSSPRGYEQYF.

This chain links TRBV6-1 with TRBJ1-2, with D hard to call. V was clipped by 0 bases and J by 4 bases, with 12 bases between them. Germline values: CDR1 MNHNS, CDR2 SASEGT. This CDR3 region has 15 residues. The CDR3 DNA sequence: TGTGCCAGCAGTGAAGCCAGTCCTCCCCTCTATGGCTACACCTTC. Translation: CASSEASPPLYGYTF.

The table lists this clone with a few counts. V usage is TRBV5-1 and J usage is TRBJ1-3; no clear D. This CDR3 spans 15 amino acids. Germline V CDR1 and CDR2: SGHRS, YFSETQ. V dropped 0 bases and J dropped 0 bases, with 7 bases sitting between them. CDR3 in amino acids: CASSLVGFSGNTIYF. The CDR3 coding sequence is TGCGCCAGCAGCTTGGTGGGCTTCTCTGGAAACACCATATATTTT.

The CDR3 sequence is CSARGFAGEFF. The CDR3 DNA is TGCAGTGCTAGAGGGTTTGCAGGGGAGTTCTTC. The chain carries TRBV20-1 and TRBJ2-1; D perhaps matches TRBD1 (6 bases). The CDR3 sequence is 11 residues long. Germline CDR1 reads DFQATT; CDR2 reads SNEGSKA (reference sequence). Trimming removed 1 base from V and 14 bases from J, with 12 bases in between.

This chain uses TRBV29-1 with TRBJ2-1, with TRBD2 matching 7 bases. The trim removed 4 bases at V and 5 bases at J, leaving 8 bases unmatched. This CDR3 has 14 residues. Germline V gene sequence: CDR1 SQVTM, CDR2 ANQGSEA. The CDR3, as DNA: TGCAGCGTTGTAAGGCTAGCGGTGAACAATGAGCAGTTCTTC. It encodes CSVVRLAVNNEQFF.

The rearrangement joins TRBV5-1 to TRBJ2-1, with D possibly TRBD2 on 7 matching bases. The V gene lost 1 base and the J gene lost 9 bases, with 17 bases spanning the gap. This CDR3 is built from 15 residues. CDR1 and CDR2 (germline): SGHRS, YFSETQ. The DNA of the CDR3 is TGCGCCAGCAGCTTGAGACGGGGGGCGGAGGGTGAGCAGTTCTTC. Encoded protein: CASSLRRGAEGEQFF. Full variable domain (outside the CDR3, taken from reference TRBV5-1 and TRBJ2-1): KAGVTQTPRYLIKTRGQQVTLSCSPISGHRSVSWYQQTPGQGLQFLFEYFSETQRNKGNFPGRFSGRQFSNSRSEMNVSTLELGDSALYLCASSLRRGAEGEQFFGPGTRLTVL.

The V gene is TRBV4-1, the J gene TRBJ2-3, with 9 positions matching TRBD1. The CDR3 length is 14 residues. In germline, CDR1 is MGHRA, CDR2 YSYEKL. V lost 4 bases, J lost 4 bases, and 3 bases stayed unmatched. The CDR3 loop reads CASSRGQGSDTQYF. CDR3 coding DNA: TGCGCCAGCAGCCGGGGACAGGGATCAGATACGCAGTATTTT.